The 22 T cell receptor beta chains below all came from one sample that was sequenced in a study of shared clonotypes between healthy human individuals. It was CD45RO-negative cells, positively selected for CCR7, that made up naive CD8 cells, with terminally differentiated effector memory CD45RA+ cells excluded. TCRdb's copy holds only in-frame clones and misses some; the assay was immunoSEQ multiplex PCR. Of hundreds of thousands of clones detected, approximately 95% appear once; the ten largest clones hold approximately 0.11%. The material sequenced was naive CD8+ T cells sorted from blood. The receptors originated from a woman aged 25 to 39 in good health.

The DNA of the CDR3 is TGTGCCAGCAGTTACGGGGTGGGATCCTACGAGCAGTACTTC. Its translation: CASSYGVGSYEQYF. The genes are TRBV6-5 and TRBJ2-7; D unresolved. The CDR3 is made up of 14 amino acids. Trimming stripped 2 bases from V and 1 base from J, with 9 bases between. The germline CDR1 and CDR2 sequences are MNHEY and SVGAGI.

The gene calls are TRBV7-2 and TRBJ2-4; TRBD1 agrees at 7 bases. The CDR3 has 15 residues. Losses at the gene ends were 5 bases for V and 0 bases for J; bases not matched to a gene: 4. Germline V gene data show CDR1 as SGHTA and CDR2 as FQGNSA. The CDR3 DNA is TGTGCCAGCAGCCAGGGGGTCTTAGCCAAAAACATTCAGTACTTC. This gives the protein CASSQGVLAKNIQYF.

The gene calls are TRBV5-4 and TRBJ1-2; TRBD1 matches 8 bases. Germline CDR1 reads SGHNT; CDR2 reads YYREEE (reference sequence). CDR3 length: 14 amino acids. V gave up 2 bases and J gave up 4 bases; unmatched junction bases: 4. The CDR3 nucleotides read TGTGCCAGCAGCTTCCAGGGGGCCTCCTATGGCTACACCTTC. Protein sequence: CASSFQGASYGYTF.

CDR3 in DNA: TGCAGCGTTGAAGATGAGCAGAGTTACTCCTACGAGCAGTACTTC. Translation: CSVEDEQSYSYEQYF. V is TRBV29-1 and J is TRBJ2-7; D not resolved. The V end was cut by 0 bases, the J end by 0 bases, with 12 bases between. The CDR3 is 15 amino acids. In germline, CDR1 is SQVTM, CDR2 ANQGSEA.

There are a few counts of this clone. Additional DNA sequences in this sample encode the identical CDR3. The chain recombines TRBV7-9 with TRBJ2-7; no firm D call. V shed 4 bases and J shed 3 bases, with 7 bases lying between them. CDR1 and CDR2 (germline): SEHNR, FQNEAQ (reference sequence). The CDR3 covers 12 residues. CDR3 sequence reads: CASSSRSYEQYF. The CDR3 region has the DNA TGTGCCAGCAGCTCCCGAAGCTACGAGCAGTACTTC.

The chain is built from TRBV5-6 and TRBJ2-5; D gene unclear. V dropped 1 base and J dropped 0 bases, with 7 bases sitting between them. Germline V gives CDR1 SGHDT, CDR2 YYEEEE. The CDR3 sequence is 14 residues long. The DNA for the CDR3 is TGTGCCAGCAGCTTGCGAGGCGACCAAGAGACCCAGTACTTC. This translates into CASSLRGDQETQYF.

The genes are TRBV7-6 and TRBJ1-3; no clear D. The CDR3 has 15 residues. Germline V gene data show CDR1 as SGHVS and CDR2 as FNYEAQ. V was trimmed by 1 base and J by 0 bases, leaving 7 bases between them. CDR3 residues: CASSLDLSSGNTIYF. The CDR3 bases are TGTGCCAGCAGCTTAGATCTTAGCTCTGGAAACACCATATATTTT.

This rearrangement joins TRBV28 to TRBJ2-7; D might be TRBD2 (5 bases). The CDR3 is 14 residues long. Trimming shortened V by 3 bases and J by 2 bases, and 11 bases separated the two germline ends. Per the germline V gene, CDR1 is MDHEN and CDR2 is SYDVKM. This CDR3 is CASSFEGQPYEQYF. The CDR3 DNA sequence: TGTGCCAGCAGTTTCGAGGGTCAGCCCTACGAGCAGTACTTC.

The chain links TRBV27 to TRBJ2-7; D may be TRBD1 or TRBD2 (5 bases each). Germline values: CDR1 MNHEY, CDR2 SMNVEV (reference sequence). V was pared by 5 bases and J by 5 bases, with 19 bases between. This CDR3 comprises 15 residues. The CDR3 is CASSLKPGPPHEQYF. The CDR3 coding sequence is TGTGCCAGCAGTCTGAAACCGGGACCCCCCCACGAGCAGTACTTC.

V usage is TRBV16 and J usage is TRBJ1-2, with D maybe TRBD1 (6 bases). Germline V gives CDR1 KGHSY, CDR2 FQNENV. Trimming cost V 1 base and J 2 bases, with 11 bases left between them. This CDR3 has 15 residues. CDR3 coding DNA: TGTGCCAGCAGCCAATTTAGTGACAGGAACTATGGCTACACCTTC. Protein: CASSQFSDRNYGYTF. The entire variable domain, with the rest obtained from reference TRBV16 and TRBJ1-2, is as follows: GEEVAQTPKHLVRGEGQKAKLYCAPIKGHSYVFWYQQVLKNEFKFLISFQNENVFDETGMPKERFSAKCLPNSPCSLEIQATKLEDSAVYFCASSQFSDRNYGYTFGSGTRLTVV.

The chain is built from TRBV19 and TRBJ2-2; no clear D gene. The germline V gene has CDR1 LNHDA and CDR2 SQIVND (reference sequence). Trimming removed 3 bases at V and 2 bases at J, with 10 bases between. The CDR3 runs 15 residues. The CDR3 region is CASSIPGANTGELFF. Written as DNA, the CDR3 is TGTGCCAGTAGTATCCCAGGAGCTAACACCGGGGAGCTGTTTTTT.

The chain is built from TRBV11-2 and TRBJ2-3; 10 nucleotides align to TRBD2. Germline loops: CDR1 SGHAT, CDR2 FQNNGV. Unmatched junction bases numbered 8, after V lost 5 bases and J lost 6 bases. CDR3 length: 15 amino acids. As DNA, the CDR3 is TGTGCCAGCAGCCTACTAGCGGGATCCCGGGATACGCAGTATTTT. It specifies CASSLLAGSRDTQYF. Complete variable domain (other parts from reference TRBV11-2 and TRBJ2-3): EAGVAQSPRYKIIEKRQSVAFWCNPISGHATLYWYQQILGQGPKLLIQFQNNGVVDDSQLPKDRFSAERLKGVDSTLKIQPAKLEDSAVYLCASSLLAGSRDTQYFGPGTRLTVL.

V usage is TRBV9 and J usage is TRBJ2-1; maybe TRBD1 (6 bases). V lost 3 bases and J 8 bases, leaving 9 bases between the germline ends. The CDR3 runs to 12 residues. Germline values: CDR1 SGDLS, CDR2 YYNGEE. CDR3 nucleotide sequence: TGTGCCAGCAGCGCACAGGGCTATGAGCAGTTCTTC. Its protein product is CASSAQGYEQFF.

The V gene is TRBV5-6, the J gene TRBJ1-1, with 11 bases that match TRBD1. There are 15 residues in the CDR3. Germline V lookup: CDR1 SGHDT, CDR2 YYEEEE. The V and J ends lost 3 bases and 3 bases, in that order; junction bases with no gene match: 4. The CDR3 DNA reads TGTGCCAGCAGCTCCGGGACAGGGGGAGACACTGAAGCTTTCTTT. Amino acids: CASSSGTGGDTEAFF.

This CDR3 is CATFFEASTDTQYF. The CDR3 DNA follows: TGTGCCACCTTCTTCGAGGCTTCCACAGATACGCAGTATTTT. J is TRBJ2-3 and V is TRBV21-1; TRBD2 is the table's D call and was not checked against the DNA. TRBV21-1 is termed a pseudogene. The CDR3 loop spans 14 amino acids.

CDR3 in amino acids: CASSLLGREVNQPQHF. CDR3 nucleotides: TGTGCCAGCAGTTTATTGGGCAGGGAAGTCAATCAGCCCCAGCATTTT. The rearrangement joins TRBV27 to TRBJ1-5, with D tentatively TRBD1 (5 bases). Germline assignment: CDR1 MNHEY and CDR2 SMNVEV (reference sequence). The CDR3 is made up of 16 amino acids. Trimming took 1 base from V and 3 from J, leaving 13 bases between them.

As concerns this clone: Other DNA sequences in the same sample also yield this CDR3. The rearrangement links TRBV27 to TRBJ2-7; D is unresolved. The CDR3 spans 11 residues. The V gene's germline CDR1 is MNHEY and CDR2 SMNVEV (reference sequence). Trimming took 6 bases from V and 3 from J, leaving 6 bases between them. CDR3 sequence: CASSPGYEQYF. The CDR3 DNA reads as TGTGCCAGCAGCCCCGGCTACGAGCAGTACTTC.

The rearrangement links TRBV5-6 to TRBJ2-5; the D gene is possibly TRBD2 (6 bases). The CDR3 spans 14 residues. The ends were cut back, 4 bases at V and 1 base at J, with 11 bases in the middle. Germline V lookup: CDR1 SGHDT, CDR2 YYEEEE. CDR3 DNA: TGTGCCAGCAGCGGAGCGGGTATCCAAGAGACCCAGTACTTC. It translates to CASSGAGIQETQYF.

The rearrangement joins TRBV7-2 to TRBJ2-7; TRBD2 matches at 9 bases. Trimming at V came to 10 bases and at J to 2 bases, leaving 9 bases not matched to a gene. The CDR3 runs to 14 residues. Per the germline V gene, CDR1 is SGHTA and CDR2 is FQGNSA. CDR3 loop: CAIAQAGGPYEQYF. CDR3 bases: TGTGCCATAGCCCAGGCGGGAGGGCCCTACGAGCAGTACTTC.

The chain uses TRBV4-1 and TRBJ2-2; the match to TRBD2 covers 9 bases. Germline V gene sequence: CDR1 MGHRA, CDR2 YSYEKL. The V segment lost 3 bases and the J segment 4 bases; nucleotides outside the gene matches: 6. This CDR3 region has 16 residues. The CDR3 sequence is CASSHQAGGLTGELFF. CDR3 sequence (DNA): TGCGCCAGCAGCCACCAAGCGGGAGGTCTCACCGGGGAGCTGTTTTTT.

The chain recombines TRBV19 with TRBJ1-1; tentatively, D is TRBD1 (6 bases). V lost 5 bases, J lost 3 bases, and 16 bases lay in between. The CDR3 contains 15 residues. From germline, CDR1 is LNHDA and CDR2 SQIVND (reference sequence). CDR3: CASSFRQAGDTEAFF. In DNA, the CDR3 is TGTGCCAGTAGTTTCCGACAGGCCGGCGACACTGAAGCTTTCTTT.

The chain combines TRBV7-9 with TRBJ1-1; no reliable D call. CDR1 is SEHNR and CDR2 is FQNEAQ in the germline V gene (reference sequence). The CDR3 sequence is 15 residues long. V was cut by 8 bases and J by 0 bases, with 16 bases left in between. The CDR3 DNA follows: TGTGCCAGCGGACTTCCTAAGGAAGTGAACACTGAAGCTTTCTTT. This sequence encodes CASGLPKEVNTEAFF.